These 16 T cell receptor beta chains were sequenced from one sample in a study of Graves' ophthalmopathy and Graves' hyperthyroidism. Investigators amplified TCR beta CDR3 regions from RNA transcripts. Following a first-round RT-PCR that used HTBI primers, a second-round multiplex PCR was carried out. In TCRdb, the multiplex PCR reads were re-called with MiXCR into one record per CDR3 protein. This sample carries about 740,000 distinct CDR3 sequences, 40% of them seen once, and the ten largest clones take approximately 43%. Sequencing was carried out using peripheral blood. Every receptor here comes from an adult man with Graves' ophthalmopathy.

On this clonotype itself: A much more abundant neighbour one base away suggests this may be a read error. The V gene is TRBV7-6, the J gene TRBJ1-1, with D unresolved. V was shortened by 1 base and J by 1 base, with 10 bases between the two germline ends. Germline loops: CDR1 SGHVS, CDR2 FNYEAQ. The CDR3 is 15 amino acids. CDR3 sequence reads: CASSLVGKGNTEAFF. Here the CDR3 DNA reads TGTGCCAGCAGCTTAGTAGGCAAGGGGAACACTGAAGCTTTCTTT.

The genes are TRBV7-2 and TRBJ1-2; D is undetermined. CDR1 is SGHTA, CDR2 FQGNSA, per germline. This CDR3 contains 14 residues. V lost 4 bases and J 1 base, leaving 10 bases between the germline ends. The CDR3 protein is CASSSRWGNYGYTF. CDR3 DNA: TGTGCCAGCAGCTCCCGGTGGGGTAACTATGGCTACACCTTC.

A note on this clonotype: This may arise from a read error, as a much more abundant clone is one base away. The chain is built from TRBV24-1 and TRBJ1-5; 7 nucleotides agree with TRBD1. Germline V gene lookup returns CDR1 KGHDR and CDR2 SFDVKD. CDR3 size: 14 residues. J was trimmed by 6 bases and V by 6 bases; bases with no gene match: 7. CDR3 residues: CATSYATGRQPQHF. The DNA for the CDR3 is TGTGCCACCAGTTACGCGACAGGGCGTCAGCCCCAGCATTTT.

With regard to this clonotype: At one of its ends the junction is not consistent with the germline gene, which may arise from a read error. CDR3 protein: CSARALRDRVNYGHTF. DNA of the CDR3: TGCAGTGCTAGAGCCCTAAGGGACAGGGTAAACTATGGCCACACCTTC. V usage is TRBV20-1 and J usage is TRBJ1-2, with 9 bases matching TRBD1. The CDR3 covers 16 residues. The germline gives CDR1 DFQATT, CDR2 SNEGSKA (reference sequence).

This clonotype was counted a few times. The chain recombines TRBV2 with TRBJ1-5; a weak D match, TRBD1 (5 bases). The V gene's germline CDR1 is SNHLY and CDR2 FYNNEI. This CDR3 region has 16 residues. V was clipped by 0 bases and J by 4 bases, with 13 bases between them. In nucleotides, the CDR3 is TGTGCCAGCAGTGAAGCGTGGGGACGGGTAAATCAGCCCCAGCATTTT. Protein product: CASSEAWGRVNQPQHF.

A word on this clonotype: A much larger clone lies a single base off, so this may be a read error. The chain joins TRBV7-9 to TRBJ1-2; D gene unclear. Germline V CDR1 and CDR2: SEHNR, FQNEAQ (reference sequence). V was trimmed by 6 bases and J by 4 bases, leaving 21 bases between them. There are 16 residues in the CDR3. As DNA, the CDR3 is TGTGCCAGCAGTCATTCTCAGATCGGAGGTAGCTATGGCTACACCTTC. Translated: CASSHSQIGGSYGYTF.

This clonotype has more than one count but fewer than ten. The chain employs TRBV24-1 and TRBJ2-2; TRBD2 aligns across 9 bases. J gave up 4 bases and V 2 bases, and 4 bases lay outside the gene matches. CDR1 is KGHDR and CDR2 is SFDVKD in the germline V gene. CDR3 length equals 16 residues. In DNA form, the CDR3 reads TGTGCCACCAGTGATTCTAGCGGGAAGGGCACCGGGGAGCTGTTTTTT. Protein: CATSDSSGKGTGELFF.

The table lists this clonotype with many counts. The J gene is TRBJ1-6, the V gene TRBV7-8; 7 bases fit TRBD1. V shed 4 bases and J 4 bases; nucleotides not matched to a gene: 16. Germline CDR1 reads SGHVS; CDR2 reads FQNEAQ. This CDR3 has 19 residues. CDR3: CASSSTGQRLNSYNSPLHF. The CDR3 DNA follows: TGTGCCAGCAGCTCAACGGGACAGAGGCTTAACTCTTATAATTCACCCCTCCACTTT.

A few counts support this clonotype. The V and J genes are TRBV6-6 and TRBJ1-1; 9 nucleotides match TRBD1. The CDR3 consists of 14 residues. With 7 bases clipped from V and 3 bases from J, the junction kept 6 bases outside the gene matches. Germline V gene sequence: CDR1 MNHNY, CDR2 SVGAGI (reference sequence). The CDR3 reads CASMDRGTDTEAFF. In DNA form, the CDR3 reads TGTGCCAGCATGGACAGGGGTACGGACACTGAAGCTTTCTTT.

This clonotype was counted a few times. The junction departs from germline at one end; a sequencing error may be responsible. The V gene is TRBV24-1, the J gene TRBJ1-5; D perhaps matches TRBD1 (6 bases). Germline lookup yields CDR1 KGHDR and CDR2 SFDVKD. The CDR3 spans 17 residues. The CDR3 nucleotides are TGTGCCAGCAGTTTTGCGGTGGGGGCCGGGAGCAATCAGCCCCAGCATTTT. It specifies CASSFAVGAGSNQPQHF.

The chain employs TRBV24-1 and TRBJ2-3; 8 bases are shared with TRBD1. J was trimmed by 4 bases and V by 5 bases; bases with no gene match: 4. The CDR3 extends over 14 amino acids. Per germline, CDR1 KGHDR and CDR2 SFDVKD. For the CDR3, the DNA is TGTGCCACCAGTGCGGACAGGGCCGCAGATACGCAGTATTTT. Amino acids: CATSADRAADTQYF.

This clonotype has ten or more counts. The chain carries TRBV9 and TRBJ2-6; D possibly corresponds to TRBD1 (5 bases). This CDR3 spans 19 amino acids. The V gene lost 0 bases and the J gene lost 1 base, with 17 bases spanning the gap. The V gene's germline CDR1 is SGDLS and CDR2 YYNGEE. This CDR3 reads CASSVGPGSPRSGANVLTF. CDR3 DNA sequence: TGTGCCAGCAGCGTAGGCCCAGGGTCACCTAGATCTGGGGCCAACGTCCTGACTTTC.

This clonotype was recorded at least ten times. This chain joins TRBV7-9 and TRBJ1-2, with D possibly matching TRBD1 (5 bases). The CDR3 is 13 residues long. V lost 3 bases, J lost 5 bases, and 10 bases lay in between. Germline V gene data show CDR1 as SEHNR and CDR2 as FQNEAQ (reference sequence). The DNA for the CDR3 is TGTGCCAGCAGCTTTGGGGCTTCTTATGGCTACACCTTC. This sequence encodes CASSFGASYGYTF.

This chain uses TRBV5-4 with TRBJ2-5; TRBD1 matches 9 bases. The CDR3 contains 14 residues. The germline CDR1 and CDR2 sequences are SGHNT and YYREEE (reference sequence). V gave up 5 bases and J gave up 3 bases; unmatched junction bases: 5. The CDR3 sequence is CASSMGDREETQYF. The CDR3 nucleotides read TGTGCCAGCAGTATGGGGGACAGGGAAGAGACCCAGTACTTC.

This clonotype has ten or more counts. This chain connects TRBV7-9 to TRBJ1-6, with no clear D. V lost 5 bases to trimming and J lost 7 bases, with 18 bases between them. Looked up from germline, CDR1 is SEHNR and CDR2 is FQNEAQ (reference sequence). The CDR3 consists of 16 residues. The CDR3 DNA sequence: TGTGCCAGCAGCCACTCCCTCGGGCTTGGGAATTCACCCCTCCACTTT. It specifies CASSHSLGLGNSPLHF.

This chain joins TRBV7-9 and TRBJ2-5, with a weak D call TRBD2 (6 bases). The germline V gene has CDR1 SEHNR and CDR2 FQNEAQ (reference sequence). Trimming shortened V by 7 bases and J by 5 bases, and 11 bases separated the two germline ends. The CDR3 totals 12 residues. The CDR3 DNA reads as TGTGCCAGCAAGACTAGAGGGGAGACCCAGTACTTC. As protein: CASKTRGETQYF.